Listed below are T cell receptor beta chains from one sample, sequenced in a study of lymphopenia after photon versus proton radiotherapy. Profiling relied on immunoSEQ multiplex PCR, and the TCRdb table lists in-frame clones only, not all of them. Of around 53,000 clones in the sample, 80% to 90% were seen once. This sample comprised peripheral blood, obtained from a patient treated with photon-based radiotherapy. Source of these receptors: a man aged 50 or older with gastric cancer. Each CDR3 is given with its conserved first and last residue. A D gene is named only where the DNA matches it firmly. Size values are once, few and many counts, or a class for expanded clones, and some rows have none.

D gene | J gene | V gene | CDR3 length | clone size | CDR3 protein | CDR3 DNA
. | TRBJ2-6 | TRBV27 | 14 | . | CASSLGRMANVLTF | TGTGCCAGCAGTTTAGGGCGTATGGCCAACGTCCTGACTTTC
TRBD1 | TRBJ2-3 | TRBV30 | 14 | few | CAWTRDSPTDTQYF | TGTGCCTGGACCAGGGACAGTCCCACAGATACGCAGTATTTT
. | TRBJ2-6 | TRBV7-9 | 15 | . | CASSLGSSGANVLTF | TGTGCCAGCAGCTTAGGGTCCTCTGGGGCCAACGTCCTGACTTTC
TRBD2 | TRBJ2-5 | TRBV18 | 18 | . | CASSLALAGGPEVETQYF | TGTGCCAGCTCCCTTGCCCTAGCGGGAGGGCCAGAAGTAGAGACCCAGTACTTC
. | TRBJ2-2 | TRBV18 | 16 | once | CASSLDTGKMAGELFF | TGTGCCAGCTCCCTCGATACAGGGAAGATGGCCGGGGAGCTGTTTTTT
. | TRBJ2-7 | TRBV19 | 13 | . | CATRDKGLGEQYF | TGTGCCACCCGTGACAAGGGTTTAGGGGAGCAGTACTTC
TRBD1 | TRBJ1-1 | TRBV11-2 | 15 | few | CASSLEATGGSEAFF | TGTGCCAGCAGCTTAGAGGCGACAGGGGGCTCTGAAGCTTTCTTT
. | TRBJ2-1 | TRBV4-1 | 18 | . | CASSQDPFAGSSYNEQFF | TGCGCCAGCAGCCAAGATCCCTTTGCGGGATCCTCCTACAATGAGCAGTTCTTC
TRBD2 | TRBJ2-2 | TRBV4-2 | 17 | . | CASSQDGRAANTGELFF | TGTGCCAGCAGCCAAGACGGGAGGGCCGCGAACACCGGGGAGCTGTTTTTT
. | TRBJ2-1 | TRBV9 | 15 | . | CASSVERAPYNEQFF | TGTGCCAGCAGCGTAGAACGGGCCCCCTACAATGAGCAGTTCTTC
. | TRBJ1-1 | TRBV5-6 | 14 | once | CASSGDSGFTEAFF | TGTGCCAGCAGCGGGGATTCAGGTTTCACTGAAGCTTTCTTT
. | TRBJ2-2 | TRBV7-2 | 15 | . | CASSWDWANTGELFF | TGTGCCAGCAGCTGGGACTGGGCGAACACCGGGGAGCTGTTTTTT
. | TRBJ2-2 | TRBV27 | 12 | . | CASSTRTGELFF | TGTGCCAGCAGTACCAGGACCGGGGAGCTGTTTTTT
. | TRBJ1-5 | TRBV5-1 | 15 | few | CASTRGAGPDQPQHF | TGCGCCAGCACTCGTGGTGCGGGCCCCGATCAGCCCCAGCATTTT
TRBD1 | TRBJ2-2 | TRBV14 | 14 | once | CASSGQGAGGELFF | TGTGCCAGCAGCGGACAGGGGGCTGGCGGGGAGCTGTTTTTT
TRBD1 | TRBJ2-1 | TRBV29-1 | 16 | few | CSVASLQGAVSNEQFF | TGCAGCGTTGCCTCCCTACAGGGGGCAGTAAGCAATGAGCAGTTCTTC
. | TRBJ2-7 | TRBV5-1 | 14 | . | CASSLGGDSYEQYF | TGCGCCAGCAGCCTAGGAGGGGACTCCTACGAGCAGTACTTC
TRBD1 | TRBJ1-3 | TRBV28 | 16 | . | CASSLRTGGSGNTIYF | TGTGCCAGCAGTTTACGGACAGGGGGATCTGGAAACACCATATATTTT
. | TRBJ2-7 | TRBV4-1 | 14 | . | CASSSPRGRAEQYF | TGCGCCAGCAGCAGTCCCAGGGGACGGGCCGAGCAGTACTTC
. | TRBJ1-2 | TRBV11-2 | 15 | . | CASSLDTPFNYGYTF | TGTGCCAGCAGCTTAGATACCCCGTTTAACTATGGCTACACCTTC
TRBD2 | TRBJ2-7 | TRBV5-6 | 13 | once | CASSLTSGYEQYF | TGTGCCAGCAGCTTGACTAGCGGGTACGAGCAGTACTTC
. | TRBJ1-2 | TRBV5-1 | 12 | . | CASSSDASGYTF | TGCGCCAGCAGCTCGGATGCATCGGGCTACACCTTC
. | TRBJ2-3 | TRBV27 | 14 | . | CASSLLTNTDTQYF | TGTGCCAGCAGTTTATTGACCAACACAGATACGCAGTATTTT
TRBD2 | TRBJ2-1 | TRBV18 | 16 | . | CASSQWTSGAYNEQFF | TGTGCCAGCTCACAGTGGACTAGCGGAGCCTACAATGAGCAGTTCTTC
TRBD1 | TRBJ2-7 | TRBV29-1 | 17 | . | CSVEVGIFDRGSYEQYF | TGCAGCGTTGAAGTCGGGATTTTCGACAGGGGGAGTTACGAGCAGTACTTC
TRBD2 | TRBJ2-7 | TRBV28 | 17 | . | CASSPNTWTSLSYEQYF | TGTGCCAGCAGTCCGAATACTTGGACTAGCCTGTCCTACGAGCAGTACTTC
. | TRBJ1-1 | TRBV9 | 16 | . | CASSVDREGPYTEAFF | TGTGCCAGCAGCGTAGACAGGGAGGGTCCCTACACTGAAGCTTTCTTT
. | TRBJ2-3 | TRBV6-5 | 12 | . | CASSPRTDTQYF | TGTGCCAGCAGCCCCAGGACGGATACGCAGTATTTT
. | TRBJ1-2 | TRBV30 | 15 | . | CAWSVEGSLAYGYTF | TGTGCCTGGAGTGTGGAGGGGTCCCTGGCTTATGGCTACACCTTC
. | TRBJ2-3 | TRBV19 | 15 | . | CASSLQGLSTDTQYF | TGTGCCAGTAGTTTACAGGGACTGAGCACAGATACGCAGTATTTT
. | TRBJ2-3 | TRBV6-6 | 14 | . | CASSYGDSTDTQYF | TGTGCCAGCAGTTACGGGGACAGCACAGATACGCAGTATTTT
. | TRBJ1-5 | TRBV5-1 | 15 | . | CASSLEGGSNQPQHF | TGCGCCAGCAGCTTGGAAGGGGGTAGCAATCAGCCCCAGCATTTT
TRBD1 | TRBJ1-2 | TRBV19 | 15 | few | CASTPGQGARGGYTF | TGTGCCAGTACCCCCGGACAGGGGGCGAGGGGTGGCTACACCTTC
. | TRBJ2-5 | TRBV7-7 | 15 | . | CASSLAPGNQETQYF | TGTGCCAGCAGCTTAGCCCCAGGAAACCAAGAGACCCAGTACTTC
. | TRBJ2-1 | TRBV11-2 | 17 | few | CASSLEVSGQRRNEQFF | TGTGCCAGCAGCTTAGAGGTGAGCGGCCAGAGGCGGAATGAGCAGTTCTTC
. | TRBJ2-7 | TRBV11-1 | 15 | once | CASSLDRIGGVEQYF | TGTGCCAGCAGCTTAGATCGTATAGGGGGGGTCGAGCAGTACTTC
. | TRBJ2-7 | TRBV23-1 | 16 | . | CASSQSSGTATYEQYF | TGCGCCAGCAGTCAATCTTCCGGGACGGCCACCTACGAGCAGTACTTC
. | TRBJ2-7 | TRBV28 | 11 | . | CASSESYEQYF | TGTGCCAGCAGTGAGTCCTACGAGCAGTACTTC
TRBD1 | TRBJ2-7 | TRBV10-2 | 16 | . | CASSESRTGGRYEQYF | TGCGCCAGCAGTGAGTCGAGAACAGGGGGCAGGTACGAGCAGTACTTC
. | TRBJ2-1 | TRBV4-1 | 12 | . | CASSRQGGEQFF | TGCGCCAGCAGCCGACAGGGAGGCGAGCAGTTCTTC
. | TRBJ2-4 | TRBV6-4 | 15 | . | CARTPRDLAKNIQYF | TGTGCCAGGACTCCCAGGGATCTAGCCAAAAACATTCAGTACTTC
. | TRBJ2-7 | TRBV14 | 13 | few | CASSEEISYEQYF | TGTGCCAGCAGCGAAGAAATCAGCTACGAGCAGTACTTC
. | TRBJ1-1 | TRBV29-1 | 10 | . | CSAGNTEAFF | TGCAGCGCCGGGAACACTGAAGCTTTCTTT
TRBD1 | TRBJ1-2 | TRBV14 | 16 | . | CASSPQGWTGTSGYTF | TGTGCCAGCAGCCCTCAAGGATGGACAGGGACCTCCGGCTACACCTTC
. | TRBJ2-5 | TRBV19 | 14 | . | CASSLRVRQETQYF | TGTGCCAGTTCCTTGAGGGTGCGGCAAGAGACCCAGTACTTC
. | TRBJ1-4 | TRBV15 | 15 | few | CATTERGRTNEKLFF | TGTGCCACCACAGAGAGGGGCCGTACTAATGAAAAACTGTTTTTT
TRBD2 | TRBJ2-7 | TRBV5-1 | 14 | . | CASSPGPGGNEQYF | TGCGCCAGCAGCCCGGGGCCGGGAGGAAACGAGCAGTACTTC
. | TRBJ2-3 | TRBV29-1 | 12 | . | CSVEDHTDTQYF | TGCAGCGTTGAAGATCATACAGATACGCAGTATTTT
TRBD2 | TRBJ2-3 | TRBV27 | 16 | . | CASGPSGRAWGDTQYF | TGTGCCAGCGGGCCTAGCGGGAGGGCCTGGGGAGATACGCAGTATTTT
. | TRBJ2-7 | TRBV28 | 15 | . | CASRVRGRLGDEQYF | TGTGCCAGCAGGGTGCGAGGAAGGCTGGGCGACGAGCAGTACTTC
TRBD2 | TRBJ2-1 | TRBV18 | 17 | . | CASSVKLAGEGGNEQFF | TGTGCCAGCTCAGTCAAACTAGCGGGAGAAGGCGGGAATGAGCAGTTCTTC
. | TRBJ1-4 | TRBV29-1 | 16 | . | CSVEGTSGGLQEKLFF | TGCAGCGTTGAAGGTACTTCGGGGGGGCTTCAGGAAAAACTGTTTTTT
. | TRBJ2-2 | TRBV11-3 | 17 | few | CASSLGGGTANTGELFF | TGTGCCAGCAGCTTAGGGGGCGGGACAGCGAACACCGGGGAGCTGTTTTTT
. | TRBJ1-4 | TRBV28 | 14 | . | CASSLPQPNEKLFF | TGTGCCAGCAGTTTACCACAGCCCAATGAAAAACTGTTTTTT
. | TRBJ2-2 | TRBV28 | 13 | . | CACRHSNTGELFF | TGTGCCTGCCGGCATTCGAACACCGGGGAGCTGTTTTTT
. | TRBJ2-5 | TRBV5-1 | 16 | . | CASSLGLSGPKETQYF | TGCGCCAGCAGCTTGGGGCTTAGCGGACCGAAAGAGACCCAGTACTTC
. | TRBJ1-4 | TRBV30 | 13 | . | CAWSAGIYEKLFF | TGTGCCTGGAGTGCGGGTATATATGAAAAACTGTTTTTT
. | TRBJ2-7 | TRBV7-8 | 16 | . | CASSLVWAGGTYEQYF | TGTGCCAGCAGCTTAGTCTGGGCAGGGGGGACCTACGAGCAGTACTTC
TRBD2 | TRBJ2-3 | TRBV5-1 | 16 | . | CASSISTSGGGDTQYF | TGCGCCAGCAGTATATCCACTAGCGGGGGAGGAGATACGCAGTATTTT
. | TRBJ1-5 | TRBV6-5 | 13 | . | CASSSNRGQPQHF | TGTGCCAGCAGTTCAAATCGGGGGCAGCCCCAGCATTTT